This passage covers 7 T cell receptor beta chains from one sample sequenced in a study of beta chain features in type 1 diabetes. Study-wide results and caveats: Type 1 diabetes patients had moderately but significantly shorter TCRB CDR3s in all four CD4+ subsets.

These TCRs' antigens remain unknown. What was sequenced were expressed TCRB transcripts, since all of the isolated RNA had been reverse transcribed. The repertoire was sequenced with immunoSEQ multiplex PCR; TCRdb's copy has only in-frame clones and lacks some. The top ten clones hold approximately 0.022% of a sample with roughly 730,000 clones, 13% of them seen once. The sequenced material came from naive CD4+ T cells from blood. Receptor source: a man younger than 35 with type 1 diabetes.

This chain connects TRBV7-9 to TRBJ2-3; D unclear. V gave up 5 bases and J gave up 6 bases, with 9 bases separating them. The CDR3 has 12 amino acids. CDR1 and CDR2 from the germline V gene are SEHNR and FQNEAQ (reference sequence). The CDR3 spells CASSPAWDTQYF. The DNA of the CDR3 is TGTGCCAGCAGCCCGGCGTGGGATACGCAGTATTTT.

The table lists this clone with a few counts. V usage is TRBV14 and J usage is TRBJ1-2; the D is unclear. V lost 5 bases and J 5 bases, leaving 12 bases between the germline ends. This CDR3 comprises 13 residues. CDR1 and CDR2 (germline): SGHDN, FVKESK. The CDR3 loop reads CASSDWTEYGYTF. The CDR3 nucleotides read TGTGCCAGCAGCGACTGGACGGAGTATGGCTACACCTTC. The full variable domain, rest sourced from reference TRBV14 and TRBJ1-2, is EAGVTQFPSHSVIEKGQTVTLRCDPISGHDNLYWYRRVMGKEIKFLLHFVKESKQDESGMPNNRFLAERTGGTYSTLKVQPAELEDSGVYFCASSDWTEYGYTFGSGTRLTVV.

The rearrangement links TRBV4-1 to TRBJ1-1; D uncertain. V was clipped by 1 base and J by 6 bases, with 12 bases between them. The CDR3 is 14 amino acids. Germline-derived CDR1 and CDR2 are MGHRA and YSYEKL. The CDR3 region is CASSQAMVVAEAFF. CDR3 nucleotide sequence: TGCGCCAGCAGCCAAGCAATGGTGGTGGCTGAAGCTTTCTTT.

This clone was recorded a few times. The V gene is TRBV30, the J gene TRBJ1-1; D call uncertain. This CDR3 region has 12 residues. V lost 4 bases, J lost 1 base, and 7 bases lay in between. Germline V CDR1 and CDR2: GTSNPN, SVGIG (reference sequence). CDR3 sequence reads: CAWKKGNTEAFF. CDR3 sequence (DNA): TGTGCCTGGAAGAAAGGGAACACTGAAGCTTTCTTT.

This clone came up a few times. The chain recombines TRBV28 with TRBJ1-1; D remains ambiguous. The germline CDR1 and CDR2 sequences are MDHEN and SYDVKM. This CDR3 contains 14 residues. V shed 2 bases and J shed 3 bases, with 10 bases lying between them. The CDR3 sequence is CASSLSGRDTEAFF. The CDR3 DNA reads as TGTGCCAGCAGTTTAAGCGGCCGGGACACTGAAGCTTTCTTT.

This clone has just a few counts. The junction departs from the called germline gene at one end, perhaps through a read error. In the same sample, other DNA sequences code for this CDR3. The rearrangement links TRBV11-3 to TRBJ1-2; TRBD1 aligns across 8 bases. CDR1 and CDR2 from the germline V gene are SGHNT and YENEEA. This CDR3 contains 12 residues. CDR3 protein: CASSLDRGGYTF. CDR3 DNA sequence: TGTGCCAGCAGCCTAGACAGGGGTGGCTACACCTTC.

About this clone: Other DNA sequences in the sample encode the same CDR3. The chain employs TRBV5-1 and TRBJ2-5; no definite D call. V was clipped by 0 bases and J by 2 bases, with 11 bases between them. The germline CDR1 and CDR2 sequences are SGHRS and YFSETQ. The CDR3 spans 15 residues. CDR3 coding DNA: TGCGCCAGCAGCTTGGACCCCGGGCCACAAGAGACCCAGTACTTC. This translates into CASSLDPGPQETQYF.